One sample yielded the 27 T cell receptor beta chains listed below, sequenced in a study of blood T cells in healthy people across ages. Together with a sample-barcoded 5' primer, a J-beta primer mix was included in a second PCR lasting about 7 to 11 cycles. TCRdb re-called the 5' RACE reads through MiXCR, storing one row per CDR3 protein. The sample carries 700,000 to 1,000,000 distinct CDR3 sequences, approximately 44% recorded once. The sample taken for sequencing was blood. The receptors originated from a man aged 55 to 69 in good health.

This clonotype was detected ten times or more. The gene calls are TRBV12-3 or TRBV12-4 and TRBJ2-1; the D gene is possibly TRBD2 (7 bases). There are 15 residues in the CDR3. Trimming cost V 6 bases and J 3 bases, with 15 bases left between them. CDR3 amino acids: CASSTGGGGYNEQFF. The DNA for the CDR3 is TGTGCCAGCAGCACCGGGGGCGGGGGCTACAATGAGCAGTTCTTC.

The chain is built from TRBV20-1 and TRBJ2-7; D perhaps matches TRBD1 (6 bases). The assigned J gene may be wrong: the sequence end matches TRBJ2-5 better. CDR3 length: 13 residues. Germline V gives CDR1 DFQATT, CDR2 SNEGSKA (reference sequence). The chain's CDR3 is CSATILQGRTQYF. The CDR3 DNA sequence: TGCAGTGCTACGATCCTACAGGGTCGGACCCAGTACTTC.

This chain links TRBV18 with TRBJ2-7; possibly TRBD1 for D (7 bases). The CDR3 extends over 14 amino acids. The V end lost 5 bases, the J end lost 7 bases, and 18 bases lay between the germline ends. Germline V gene lookup returns CDR1 KGHSH and CDR2 LQKENI. CDR3 in DNA: TGTGCCAGCTCAACGGGACAGTCGGGGGATGAGCAGTACTTC. Translated, it gives CASSTGQSGDEQYF.

The chain uses TRBV6-6 and TRBJ2-1, with TRBD2 identical over 10 bases. Trimming cost V 2 bases and J 13 bases; bases outside gene matches: 5. Germline V gene data show CDR1 as MNHNY and CDR2 as SVGAGI (reference sequence). This CDR3 has 13 amino acids. The CDR3 nucleotides read TGTGCCAGCAGTTACGGACTAGCGGAGACCCAGTTCTTC. It translates to CASSYGLAETQFF.

To note about this clonotype: Compared with germline, one end of the junction differs, possibly owing to a read error. The chain joins TRBV15 to TRBJ2-3, with 9 nucleotides matching TRBD1. CDR1 and CDR2 from the germline V gene are LNHNV and YYDKDF (reference sequence). This CDR3 is built from 22 residues. The CDR3 spells CTTSSADRGHRLGPEWTDTQYF. In DNA form, the CDR3 reads TGTACCACCAGCAGTGCGGACAGGGGTCATAGACTAGGACCAGAATGGACAGATACGCAGTATTTT.

The chain recombines TRBV7-8 with TRBJ2-7; 8 bases are a match to TRBD1. The CDR3 has 17 residues. Looked up from germline, CDR1 is SGHVS and CDR2 is FQNEAQ. V lost 5 bases and J lost 7; bases outside the gene matches: 19. The CDR3 DNA reads as TGTGCCAGCAGCGCCCCCGGAGGACAGGGTTCCCTCCTGGAGCAGTACTTC. Translation gives CASSAPGGQGSLLEQYF.

The CDR3 sequence: CASSLRGQGTYGYTF. In DNA, the CDR3 is TGTGCCAGCAGCCTCCGCGGACAGGGGACCTATGGCTACACCTTC. The rearrangement uses TRBV7-8 and TRBJ1-2; 9 nucleotides line up with TRBD1. Germline CDR1 reads SGHVS; CDR2 reads FQNEAQ. The CDR3 is 15 residues long. Trimming took 5 bases from V and 4 from J; bases not matched to a gene: 8.

V and J are TRBV2 and TRBJ2-5; TRBD1 or TRBD2 may be the D gene (6 bases each). From germline, CDR1 is SNHLY and CDR2 FYNNEI. This CDR3 spans 14 amino acids. V lost 4 bases and J lost 4, with 13 bases in between. The CDR3 reads CASSALTGAETQYF. CDR3 DNA sequence: TGTGCCAGCAGTGCCCTGACGGGGGCAGAGACCCAGTACTTC.

This clonotype was detected a few times. The V and J genes are TRBV7-2 and TRBJ1-4, with a weak D call TRBD1 (5 bases). CDR3 length: 15 amino acids. Trimming removed 3 bases at V and 3 bases at J, with 11 bases between. The germline gives CDR1 SGHTA, CDR2 FQGNSA. CDR3 coding DNA: TGTGCCAGCAGCTTGCTTGGGGGGTCTAATGAAAAACTGTTTTTT. Translation gives CASSLLGGSNEKLFF.

In this sample, this clonotype turned up a few times. The chain employs TRBV20-1 and TRBJ2-5; possibly TRBD1 for D (7 bases). The CDR3 loop spans 13 amino acids. The ends were cut back, 4 bases at V and 11 bases at J, with 20 bases in the middle. The germline CDR1 and CDR2 sequences are DFQATT and SNEGSKA (reference sequence). The CDR3 sequence is CSAKGDSGGEQYF. DNA of the CDR3: TGCAGTGCTAAGGGGGACAGCGGCGGGGAGCAGTACTTC.

This clonotype was seen more than once but under ten times. V is TRBV2 and J is TRBJ2-1, with 12 bases identical to TRBD2. Germline lookup yields CDR1 SNHLY and CDR2 FYNNEI. The CDR3 runs to 15 residues. The trim removed 7 bases at V and 7 bases at J, leaving 8 bases unmatched. CDR3 protein: CASTPSGGAFNEQFF. In nucleotides, the CDR3 is TGTGCCAGCACCCCTAGCGGGGGGGCCTTTAATGAGCAGTTCTTC.

The V call is TRBV18, the J call TRBJ2-5; D not resolved. Between the trimmed V and J ends, which lost 6 bases and 1 base, there was a span of 12 bases. The germline V gene has CDR1 KGHSH and CDR2 LQKENI. This CDR3 spans 14 amino acids. CDR3: CASSQFESQETQYF. CDR3 DNA sequence: TGTGCCAGCTCTCAGTTCGAGTCCCAAGAGACCCAGTACTTC.

The chain carries TRBV15 and TRBJ2-5; perhaps TRBD1 as D (6 bases). The J call is in doubt because the DNA end fits TRBJ2-7 better. CDR3 length: 15 residues. Germline V gene data show CDR1 as LNHNV and CDR2 as YYDKDF (reference sequence). The CDR3 sequence: CATSSWGRGIYEQYF. The DNA for the CDR3 is TGTGCCACCAGCTCTTGGGGCAGGGGAATCTACGAGCAGTACTTC.

The sample holds many counts of this clonotype. The rearrangement uses TRBV29-1 and TRBJ2-1; the D is unclear. This CDR3 has 13 amino acids. V lost 5 bases, J lost 4 bases, and 12 bases lay in between. CDR1 is SQVTM and CDR2 is ANQGSEA in the germline V gene. The CDR3 loop is CSVSDGIYNEQFF. The CDR3, as DNA: TGCAGCGTTTCTGACGGAATATACAATGAGCAGTTCTTC.

V usage is TRBV29-1 and J usage is TRBJ2-2, with 11 bases lining up with TRBD2. Per the germline V gene, CDR1 is SQVTM and CDR2 is ANQGSEA. V lost 0 bases, J lost 8 bases, and 8 bases stayed unmatched. CDR3 length: 16 amino acids. The CDR3 protein is CSVEDRSGGALGELFF. The CDR3 bases are TGCAGCGTTGAAGACCGTAGCGGGGGGGCCTTGGGGGAGCTGTTTTTT.

This clonotype was observed a few times. The gene calls are TRBV6-2 or TRBV6-3 and TRBJ2-1, with no clear D. The CDR3 spans 13 residues. Trimming pared 2 bases from V and 9 bases from J, leaving 11 bases between. CDR1 and CDR2 (germline): MNHEY, SVGEGT. CDR3 nucleotides: TGTGCCAGCAGTTACCGCAAGGTTGGTGAGCAGTTCTTC. The encoded protein is CASSYRKVGEQFF.

This clonotype was seen only once. The genes are TRBV7-2 and TRBJ1-1, with TRBD1 as a possible D gene (5 bases). Germline CDR1 reads SGHTA; CDR2 reads FQGNSA. The germline V and J ends were trimmed by 5 bases and 0 bases, with 10 bases remaining between them. The CDR3 loop spans 14 amino acids. CDR3 nucleotide sequence: TGTGCCAGCAGCGGGGACGCCTTGAACACTGAAGCTTTCTTT. This translates into CASSGDALNTEAFF.

The CDR3 here is CASSPLAGGTGELFF. CDR3 sequence (DNA): TGTGCCAGCAGCCCGCTAGCGGGGGGGACCGGGGAGCTGTTTTTT. V gene TRBV3-1 combines with J gene TRBJ2-2; 12 bases line up with TRBD2. This CDR3 region has 15 residues. From germline, CDR1 is LGHDT and CDR2 YNNKEL (reference sequence). The ends lost 4 bases at V and 5 bases at J; junction bases unmatched: 2.

V gene TRBV9 combines with J gene TRBJ1-6; D not resolved. CDR1 and CDR2 from the germline V gene are SGDLS and YYNGEE. The CDR3 totals 15 residues. V shed 4 bases and J shed 10 bases, with 18 bases lying between them. This chain's CDR3 is CASSPTGQQVSPLHF. The CDR3 nucleotides are TGTGCCAGCAGCCCTACCGGCCAGCAAGTCTCACCCCTCCACTTT.

This clonotype was seen a handful of times. The chain links TRBV19 to TRBJ2-7; TRBD1 matches 9 bases. The CDR3 runs to 15 residues. V gave up 4 bases and J gave up 3 bases; unmatched junction bases: 7. Germline lookup yields CDR1 LNHDA and CDR2 SQIVND (reference sequence). The chain's CDR3 is CASSKSGQGLYEQYF. CDR3 in DNA: TGTGCCAGTAGTAAATCGGGACAGGGACTCTACGAGCAGTACTTC. The complete variable domain, with remaining parts taken from reference TRBV19 and TRBJ2-7, reads DGGITQSPKYLFRKEGQNVTLSCEQNLNHDAMYWYRQDPGQGLRLIYYSQIVNDFQKGDIAEGYSVSREKKESFPLTVTSAQKNPTAFYLCASSKSGQGLYEQYFGPGTRLTVT.

The chain has TRBV12-3 or TRBV12-4 and TRBJ1-5; 8 bases line up with TRBD1. V lost 6 bases to trimming and J lost 9 bases; unmatched junction nucleotides: 16. This CDR3 contains 16 residues. This CDR3 is CASRRSLTGGVLPQHF. DNA of the CDR3: TGTGCCAGCAGACGATCGCTCACAGGGGGGGTGTTGCCCCAGCATTTT.

On this clonotype itself: A read error is possible here, since a much larger clone lies one base away. This rearrangement joins TRBV20-1 to TRBJ2-1; D possibly corresponds to TRBD2 (5 bases). The CDR3 totals 15 residues. Germline CDR1 DFQATT, CDR2 SNEGSKA (reference sequence). The DNA of the CDR3 is TGCAGTACTAGAGCGGTCGTCGTCCAGAACAATGAGCAGTTCTTC. Residues: CSTRAVVVQNNEQFF.

This clonotype came up a few times. The rearrangement uses TRBV24-1 and TRBJ1-2; D uncertain. This CDR3 has 14 amino acids. Germline values: CDR1 KGHDR, CDR2 SFDVKD. V shed 4 bases and J shed 5 bases, with 13 bases lying between them. CDR3 bases: TGTGCCACCAGTGACCGAGGACTCGGGTATGGCTACACCTTC. It yields the protein CATSDRGLGYGYTF.

This clonotype came up once. The rearrangement uses TRBV6-2 or TRBV6-3 and TRBJ1-4; D uncertain. Germline CDR1 reads MNHEY; CDR2 reads SVGEGT. The CDR3 runs to 14 residues. V was pared by 3 bases and J by 5 bases, with 10 bases between. The CDR3 sequence is CASSYHSGNEKLFF. The CDR3 DNA sequence: TGTGCCAGCAGTTATCATAGTGGAAATGAAAAACTGTTTTTT.

This clonotype was seen only a few times. This chain connects TRBV24-1 to TRBJ2-3; D gene unclear. The CDR3 contains 15 residues. V lost 5 bases to trimming and J lost 0 bases, with 11 bases between them. CDR1 and CDR2 (germline): KGHDR, SFDVKD. The CDR3 DNA reads TGTGCCACCAGTGCTACCGACACTAGCACAGATACGCAGTATTTT. Amino acid sequence: CATSATDTSTDTQYF.

The J gene is TRBJ2-1, the V gene TRBV5-1; the D is unclear. With the DNA end fitting TRBJ2-7 better, the J assignment may be wrong. CDR1 SGHRS and CDR2 YFSETQ come from the germline V gene. The CDR3 runs to 15 residues. The DNA of the CDR3 is TGCGCCAGCAGCTTGGACGGCGGAACCTACAATGAGCAGTACTTC. This translates into CASSLDGGTYNEQYF.

The genes are TRBV7-2 and TRBJ2-4; possible D gene TRBD1, 5 bases. The J call is in doubt because the DNA end fits TRBJ2-7 better. Germline CDR1 reads SGHTA; CDR2 reads FQGNSA. This CDR3 is built from 15 residues. CDR3 region: CASSLKQVPSYEQYF. The CDR3 DNA sequence: TGTGCCAGCAGCTTAAAACAGGTTCCAAGCTACGAGCAGTACTTC.